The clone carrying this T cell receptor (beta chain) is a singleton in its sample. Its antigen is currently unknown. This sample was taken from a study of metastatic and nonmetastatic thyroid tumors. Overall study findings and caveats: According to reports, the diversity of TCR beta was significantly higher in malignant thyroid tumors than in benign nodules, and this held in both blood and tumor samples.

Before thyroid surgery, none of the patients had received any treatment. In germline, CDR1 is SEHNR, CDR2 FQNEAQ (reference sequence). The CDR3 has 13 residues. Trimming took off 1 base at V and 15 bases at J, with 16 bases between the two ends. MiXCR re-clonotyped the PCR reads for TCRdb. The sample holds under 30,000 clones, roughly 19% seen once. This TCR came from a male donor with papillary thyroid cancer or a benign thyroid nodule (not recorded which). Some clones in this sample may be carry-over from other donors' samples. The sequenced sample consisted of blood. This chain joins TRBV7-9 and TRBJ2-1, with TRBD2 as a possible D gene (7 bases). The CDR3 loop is CASSLDWGGLSFF. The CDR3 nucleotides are TGTGCCAGCAGCTTAGATTGGGGGGGCCTATCGTTCTTC.